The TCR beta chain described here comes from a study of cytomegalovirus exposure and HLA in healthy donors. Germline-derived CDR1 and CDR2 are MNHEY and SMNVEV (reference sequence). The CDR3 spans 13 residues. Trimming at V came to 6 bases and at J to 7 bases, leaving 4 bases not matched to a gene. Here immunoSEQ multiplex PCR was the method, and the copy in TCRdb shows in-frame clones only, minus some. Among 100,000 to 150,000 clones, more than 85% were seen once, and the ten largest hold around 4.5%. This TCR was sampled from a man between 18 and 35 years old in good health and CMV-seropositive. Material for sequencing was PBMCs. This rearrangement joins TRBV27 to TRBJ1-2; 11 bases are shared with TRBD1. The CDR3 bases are TGTGCCAGCAGCCCGGGACAGGGGGGTGGCTACACCTTC. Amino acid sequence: CASSPGQGGGYTF.